The text below deals with one TCR beta chain. This clone has only a few counts. There is no known antigen for this receptor. No much larger clone is present one base from it, and per-base qualities are unavailable. The entry originates in a study of beta chain features in type 1 diabetes (dated by TCRdb to 2016 to 2018). A note on the overall study: Mean age, gender distribution, total cell number and subset yield did not differ between patients and healthy donors. A total of about 100,000,000 sorted cells were examined across all samples, and RNA yield correlated strongly with the number of cells per subset. Regulatory and stem cell-like memory subsets were isolated from only 8 patients and 8 healthy donors, whereas naive and central memory subsets came from all 28 donors. The study compared the TCRB repertoires of sorted circulating CD4+ T cell subsets in recently diagnosed type 1 diabetes patients with those in matched healthy donors. Overall study results and their limits: Because the HLA sub-analyses included only small numbers of individuals, any influence of HLA type on TCRB rearrangement was left unresolved. Naive, central memory and regulatory TCRB repertoires appeared more similar among patients than among healthy donors. Patients with type 1 diabetes made fewer insertions and deleted more nucleotides at VDJ recombination sites, implying thymic rearrangement abnormalities. Sequencing cDNA rather than genomic DNA could over-represent highly expressing activated cells, although activation and CD3 levels did not differ between groups. Shorter templates might have been favored by PCR, but patient and control samples were amplified and corrected together, so both groups would have been affected equally by any skew. Type 1 diabetes patients showed a moderate but significant shortening of TCRB CDR3 length in all four CD4+ subsets.

Each donor gave one peripheral blood draw, approximately 110 mL on average, collected into heparinised tubes. Using a panel that included CD45RO, CCR7, CD25, CD127, CD95 and CD27, naive, central memory, regulatory and stem cell-like memory CD4+ T cells were sorted on a BD FACSAria II. All sorted populations exceeded 95% purity. PBMCs were isolated right away by Lymphoprep density gradient centrifugation and were stained directly, without culture. Samples were stained and sorted in pairs, with one healthy donor and one patient per experiment, so that batch effects were minimized. Trimming leaves V shorter by 8 bases and J shorter by 1 base, with the junction holding 3 bases beyond the gene matches. The CDR3 holds 15 amino acids from the cysteine to the phenylalanine. Of the read, only the CDR3 DNA is kept; its 45 bases are in frame from base 1. Reading the germline V gene gives CDR1 MGHDK and CDR2 SYGVNS.

All of the isolated RNA was reverse transcribed with the High Capacity cDNA Reverse Transcription Kit, so expressed TCRB transcripts were sequenced. Naive, central memory and regulatory T cell samples underwent deep immunoSEQ sequencing, averaging about 3.5 million total reads per sample. Sorted cells were lysed in RLT buffer, and RNA was extracted using DNase-treated RNeasy Micro or Mini kits according to cell number. To prevent cross-contamination, each cell subset was processed individually, whereas patient and healthy donor samples were processed jointly. The immunoSEQ multiplex PCR was used to amplify TCRB sequences from cDNA, yielding 87-bp fragments that span the CDR3 region. Sequencing of the amplicons was performed on the Illumina HiSeq platform. The original methods were these. Synthetic template baselines were used to correct PCR bias computationally, reads within Hamming distance 2 were collapsed, and singletons that could not be merged were discarded. Reads were aligned against IMGT to assign V, D and J genes, CDR3 length and insertions or deletions at six rearrangement sites. Within each subset, clonotype counts were normalized to sorted cell number, after which true diversity and Gini coefficients were computed with the tcR R package. Repertoire sharing was quantified using the overlap coefficient calculated on TCRB nucleotide sequences. Out-of-frame TCRB sequences from naive cells were analyzed to stand in for the pre-selection repertoire. TCRdb took this table from immuneACCESS and kept in-frame rearrangements with V and J called. Such tables lack part of the clones; where checked against another copy, unresolved V genes explain under half of the gap, and the rest is unexplained. The D gene and trimming were derived from the DNA, and the V and J assignments and clone size from that table. Recorded for this sample are roughly 240,000 clones; approximately 25% of them occurred a single time. The ten largest clonotypes hold about 0.012% of the sample.

This chain is built from TRBV25-1 and TRBJ2-6, with 9 junctional bases fitting TRBD2. This receptor was obtained from a woman under 40 with type 1 diabetes. The source material was naive CD4+ T cells from blood. The meaning of the sample's cell subset or site label: true naive CD4+ T cells. The CDR3 region reads CASAAGGSGANVLTF. The DNA is TGTGCCAGCGCAGCGGGAGGTTCTGGGGCCAACGTCCTGACTTTC.